This passage covers 20 T cell receptor beta chains from one sample sequenced in a study of molecular identifiers for immune sequencing clone quantification. MiXCR was run by TCRdb on the PCR reads, yielding one entry per CDR3 protein. The table includes about 320,000 distinct CDR3 sequences, about 20% detected once. What was sequenced was naive CD8+ T cells from blood, with Jurkat cell RNA spiked in. Subset meaning: FACS-sorted CD8+CD4-CCR7+CD45RA+ naive T cells. The receptors stem from a human donor in good health. Some libraries in this study had Jurkat cell RNA spiked in.

As for this clonotype: A read error may produce the germline difference seen at one junction end. The J gene is TRBJ1-2, the V gene TRBV30; D is undetermined. Looked up from germline, CDR1 is GTSNPN and CDR2 is SVGIG (reference sequence). CDR3 size: 12 residues. CDR3 nucleotide sequence: TGTGCCTGGAATCTCCGGGCCTATGGCTGCACCTTC. Protein product: CAWNLRAYGCTF.

V gene TRBV10-3 combines with J gene TRBJ1-5, with a weak D call TRBD1 (5 bases). Per the germline V gene, CDR1 is ENHRY and CDR2 is SYGVKD. The ends were cut back, 2 bases at V and 0 bases at J, with 11 bases in the middle. The CDR3 length is 16 residues. Here the CDR3 DNA reads TGTGCCATCAGTGAGGGGGACGGGGATAGCAATCAGCCCCAGCATTTT. This sequence encodes CAISEGDGDSNQPQHF.

In its sample, this clonotype was seen many times. This chain uses TRBV5-4 with TRBJ1-1; maybe TRBD1 (6 bases). CDR3 length: 14 residues. CDR1 and CDR2 from the germline V gene are SGHNT and YYREEE (reference sequence). V was shortened by 4 bases and J by 4 bases, with 14 bases between the two germline ends. CDR3 in amino acids: CASSAGTGFTEAFF. Written as DNA, the CDR3 is TGTGCCAGCAGCGCCGGCACAGGGTTCACTGAAGCTTTCTTT. The full variable domain, completed using reference TRBV5-4 and TRBJ1-1, is ETGVTQSPTHLIKTRGQQVTLRCSSQSGHNTVSWYQQALGQGPQFIFQYYREEENGRGNFPPRFSGLQFPNYSSELNVNALELDDSALYLCASSAGTGFTEAFFGQGTRLTVV.

Here the CDR3 reads CASSQTLAQTYNEQFF. CDR3 nucleotides: TGTGCCAGCAGCCAAACCCTAGCGCAAACCTACAATGAGCAGTTCTTC. The V gene is TRBV14, the J gene TRBJ2-1; weak D call: TRBD2 (6 bases). V shed 2 bases and J shed 2 bases, with 13 bases lying between them. Germline V gene data show CDR1 as SGHDN and CDR2 as FVKESK. This CDR3 region has 16 residues.

Many counts were recorded for this clonotype. CDR3 sequence reads: CASSQDRGKQPQHF. Written as DNA, the CDR3 is TGCGCCAGCAGCCAAGACCGGGGGAAACAGCCCCAGCATTTT. V and J are TRBV4-1 and TRBJ1-5, with D possibly matching TRBD1 (5 bases). Germline CDR1 reads MGHRA; CDR2 reads YSYEKL. This CDR3 is built from 14 residues. Between the trimmed V and J ends, which lost 0 bases and 7 bases, there was a span of 10 bases.

With regard to this clonotype: One base away lies a much larger clone, so this may be a sequencing read error. The chain is built from TRBV7-3 and TRBJ2-5, with D possibly matching TRBD1 (5 bases). This CDR3 comprises 13 residues. Per the germline V gene, CDR1 is SGHTA and CDR2 is FQGTGA. This CDR3 reads CAGSLGDGETQYF. The CDR3 DNA reads TGTGCCGGCAGCTTAGGGGATGGAGAGACCCAGTACTTC.

The genes are TRBV30 and TRBJ2-5, with 8 positions matching TRBD2. The CDR3 sequence is 13 residues long. Germline V gene sequence: CDR1 GTSNPN, CDR2 SVGIG (reference sequence). After removal of 2 bases from V and 4 bases from J, the junction contained 3 bases not matched to a gene. The CDR3 sequence: CAWSRGGRETQYF. The CDR3 DNA sequence: TGTGCCTGGAGTCGGGGGGGCCGAGAGACCCAGTACTTC.

This clonotype has only a few counts. This chain connects TRBV10-3 to TRBJ2-1, with no clear D. Per the germline V gene, CDR1 is ENHRY and CDR2 is SYGVKD. V was clipped by 1 base and J by 8 bases, with 9 bases between them. The length of the CDR3 is 13 residues. Written as DNA, the CDR3 is TGTGCCATCAGTGAGTTCACGAGCGATGAGCAGTTCTTC. Its protein is CAISEFTSDEQFF.

Of note for this clonotype: This may be a read error: a much more frequent sequence differs by one nucleotide. The chain couples TRBV7-2 to TRBJ2-7, with D perhaps matching TRBD1 (6 bases). Germline CDR1 and CDR2: SGHTA and FQGNSA. V lost 3 bases and J lost 3, with 15 bases in between. There are 15 residues in the CDR3. The CDR3, as DNA: TGTGCCAGCAGCTTGGGGGCTAGCAGCCACTACGAGCAGTACTTC. Its translation is CASSLGASSHYEQYF.

Ten or more counts support this clonotype. The CDR3 reads CASSSPDSSNSPLHF. In nucleotides, the CDR3 is TGTGCCAGCAGCTCACCCGACAGCTCCAATTCACCCCTCCACTTT. The rearrangement links TRBV7-9 to TRBJ1-6, with a possible D match to TRBD1 (5 bases). The V end lost 4 bases, the J end lost 7 bases, and 14 bases lay between the germline ends. In germline, CDR1 is SEHNR, CDR2 FQNEAQ (reference sequence). The CDR3 totals 15 residues.

Concerning this clonotype: This may come from a read error, since a much larger clone is one base off. The chain is built from TRBV29-1 and TRBJ1-1, with D hard to call. The CDR3 has 12 amino acids. From germline, CDR1 is SQVTM and CDR2 ANQGSEA. Trimming took 7 bases from V and 3 from J, leaving 12 bases between them. In nucleotides, the CDR3 is TGCAGCGGCCAGGAACCTGACACTGAAGCTTTCTTT. Residues: CSGQEPDTEAFF.

This clonotype was counted only a few times. The J gene is TRBJ2-5, the V gene TRBV6-5; D may be TRBD1 (5 bases). The CDR3 contains 15 residues. V was clipped by 6 bases and J by 0 bases, with 14 bases between them. Germline lookup yields CDR1 MNHEY and CDR2 SVGAGI. The CDR3 is CASSLTVLYQETQYF. The CDR3 region has the DNA TGTGCCAGCAGCCTGACAGTCTTGTACCAAGAGACCCAGTACTTC.

The genes are TRBV7-9 and TRBJ2-3; possible D gene TRBD2, 6 bases. From germline, CDR1 is SEHNR and CDR2 FQNEAQ (reference sequence). V was clipped by 1 base and J by 5 bases, with 19 bases between them. This CDR3 comprises 17 residues. The CDR3 region is CASSLVGGTGVVDTQYF. CDR3 DNA: TGTGCCAGCAGCTTAGTAGGAGGGACCGGGGTTGTAGATACGCAGTATTTT.

This clonotype occurred many times. The V and J genes are TRBV9 and TRBJ2-6; TRBD2 is a possible D gene (5 bases). This CDR3 comprises 19 residues. Trimming cost V 0 bases and J 0 bases, with 16 bases left between them. Germline V gene sequence: CDR1 SGDLS, CDR2 YYNGEE. The CDR3 loop is CASSVAGGSGSSGANVLTF. CDR3 nucleotides: TGTGCCAGCAGCGTAGCTGGCGGATCGGGATCCTCTGGGGCCAACGTCCTGACTTTC.

Many counts were recorded for this clonotype. This chain connects TRBV11-2 to TRBJ2-5, with TRBD2 matching 12 bases. The CDR3 covers 16 residues. V shed 5 bases and J 4 bases; nucleotides not matched to a gene: 8. In germline, CDR1 is SGHAT, CDR2 FQNNGV. CDR3 in DNA: TGTGCCAGCAGCCCGACTAGCGGGAGAACCCTAGAGACCCAGTACTTC. Encoded protein: CASSPTSGRTLETQYF.

At least ten counts were recorded for this clonotype. This chain connects TRBV30 to TRBJ2-7, with a tentative D call TRBD2 (6 bases). This CDR3 contains 12 residues. CDR1 GTSNPN and CDR2 SVGIG come from the germline V gene (reference sequence). V lost 1 base to trimming and J lost 2 bases, with 6 bases between them. CDR3: CAWSGLAYEQYF. Here the CDR3 DNA reads TGTGCCTGGAGTGGACTAGCCTACGAGCAGTACTTC. The full variable domain, rest sourced from reference TRBV30 and TRBJ2-7, is SQTIHQWPATLVQPVGSPLSLECTVEGTSNPNLYWYRQAAGRGLQLLFYSVGIGQISSEVPQNLSASRPQDRQFILSSKKLLLSDSGFYLCAWSGLAYEQYFGPGTRLTVT.

Details on this clonotype: This may come from a read error, since a much larger clone is one base off. This sequence joins TRBV7-9 and TRBJ2-2; D may be TRBD2 (6 bases). The CDR3 runs 16 residues. Germline V gene data show CDR1 as SEHNR and CDR2 as FQNEAQ (reference sequence). The CDR3 protein is CASSLGPTSNTGGLFF. DNA for the CDR3: TGTGCCAGCAGCTTAGGTCCGACTTCGAACACCGGGGGGCTGTTTTTT.

This clonotype has at least ten counts. The chain links TRBV6-2 or TRBV6-3 to TRBJ2-7; TRBD2 agrees at 7 bases. Germline V CDR1 and CDR2: MNHEY, SVGEGT. V shed 6 bases and J 4 bases; nucleotides not matched to a gene: 9. This CDR3 comprises 14 residues. CDR3 protein: CASSPPAGVYEQYF. The DNA of the CDR3 is TGTGCCAGCAGCCCCCCGGCGGGAGTGTACGAGCAGTACTTC.

Concerning this clonotype itself: Just one base apart from a much larger clone, this may be a read error. As the CDR3 is not closed by the conserved phenylalanine or tryptophan, this likely results from a read error. The chain carries TRBV7-6 and TRBJ2-5, with no clear D. V lost 4 bases and J 7 bases, leaving 7 bases between the germline ends. Germline lookup yields CDR1 SGHVS and CDR2 FNYEAQ. CDR3 size: 11 residues. The CDR3 spells CASSSQRTQYL. The CDR3, as DNA: TGTGCCAGCAGCTCCCAGCGGACCCAGTACCTC.

Comment on this clonotype: A much bigger clone sits one base away, suggesting this may be a read error. V usage is TRBV7-9 and J usage is TRBJ2-7; a weak D match, TRBD2 (6 bases). Per germline, CDR1 SEHNR and CDR2 FQNEAQ (reference sequence). The CDR3 runs to 16 residues. The CDR3 nucleotides are TGTGCCAGCAGCGCCCGAGGGAGCGGGTGGACCTACGAGCAGTGCTTC. This gives the protein CASSARGSGWTYEQCF.